These 28 T cell receptor beta chains share one sample of origin, sequenced in a study of a mutant IDH1 vaccine in newly diagnosed glioma. These TCRs' antigens remain unknown. Time point here: week 47, end of study. A single vaccine dose contained 300 ug of mutant IDH1 20-mer peptide, and topical imiquimod was used with it. Produced via immunoSEQ multiplex PCR; TCRdb's table is partial and in-frame only. The table has about 94,000 clones, over 85% seen once; the top ten hold roughly 0.74%. This sample comprised PBMCs, obtained from a glioma patient whose treatment included an IDH1 peptide vaccine. The receptor source for this set is a woman between 50 and 59 years old with glioma.

The V call is TRBV7-9, the J call TRBJ2-5; 10 positions match TRBD2. The CDR3 length is 15 residues. Trimming cost V 2 bases and J 5 bases; bases outside gene matches: 5. Germline CDR1 is SEHNR and CDR2 is FQNEAQ (reference sequence). The CDR3: CASSLLAGETETQYF. In DNA, the CDR3 is TGTGCCAGCAGCTTACTAGCGGGAGAGACGGAGACCCAGTACTTC.

V and J are TRBV28 and TRBJ1-5, with a possible D match to TRBD1 (6 bases). CDR1 and CDR2 (germline): MDHEN, SYDVKM. The germline V and J ends were trimmed by 5 bases and 1 base, with 15 bases remaining between them. The CDR3 extends over 16 amino acids. CDR3 residues: CASSLPTGRSNQPQHF. CDR3 nucleotide sequence: TGTGCCAGCAGTCTCCCTACAGGGCGGAGCAATCAGCCCCAGCATTTT. The full variable domain, in which reference TRBV28 and TRBJ1-5 provide the parts outside the CDR3, is DVKVTQSSRYLVKRTGEKVFLECVQDMDHENMFWYRQDPGLGLRLIYFSYDVKMKEKGDIPEGYSVSREKKERFSLILESASTNQTSMYLCASSLPTGRSNQPQHFGDGTRLSIL.

The sample holds one count of this clone. V usage is TRBV27 and J usage is TRBJ2-2, with 8 bases matching TRBD1. The CDR3 is made up of 14 amino acids. Germline CDR1 MNHEY, CDR2 SMNVEV (reference sequence). The ends lost 5 bases at V and 5 bases at J; junction bases unmatched: 4. CDR3 region: CASSLYRGTGELFF. The CDR3 DNA reads TGTGCCAGCAGTCTCTACAGGGGGACCGGGGAGCTGTTTTTT.

The gene calls are TRBV7-9 and TRBJ1-2; D gene ambiguous. V was cut by 4 bases and J by 1 base, with 10 bases left in between. From germline, CDR1 is SEHNR and CDR2 FQNEAQ (reference sequence). This CDR3 is 14 amino acids long. The CDR3 region has the DNA TGTGCCAGCAGCTCCCAATCTAGTAACTATGGCTACACCTTC. This encodes CASSSQSSNYGYTF. Together with reference TRBV7-9 and TRBJ1-2, the CDR3 gives the full variable domain: DTGVSQNPRHKITKRGQNVTFRCDPISEHNRLYWYRQTLGQGPEFLTYFQNEAQLEKSRLLSDRFSAERPKGSFSTLEIQRTEQGDSAMYLCASSSQSSNYGYTFGSGTRLTVV.

This clone was found once. This chain uses TRBV7-9 with TRBJ1-2; D is perhaps TRBD1 (6 bases). The CDR3 is 13 residues long. V was shortened by 5 bases and J by 4 bases, with 11 bases between the two germline ends. CDR1 is SEHNR and CDR2 is FQNEAQ in the germline V gene (reference sequence). CDR3 residues: CASSPPDSYGYTF. CDR3 nucleotide sequence: TGTGCCAGCAGCCCCCCGGACAGCTATGGCTACACCTTC.

V usage is TRBV18 and J usage is TRBJ2-5; D assignment may be TRBD1 or TRBD2 (5 bases each). Germline CDR1 KGHSH, CDR2 LQKENI. V was trimmed by 0 bases and J by 5 bases, leaving 7 bases between them. This CDR3 has 13 amino acids. CDR3 sequence reads: CASSPPGEETQYF. The CDR3 bases are TGTGCCAGCTCACCACCGGGGGAGGAGACCCAGTACTTC.

The genes are TRBV7-8 and TRBJ2-3; the match to TRBD2 covers 12 bases. Trimming took 1 base from V and 1 from J; bases not matched to a gene: 3. The CDR3 has 17 residues. In germline, CDR1 is SGHVS, CDR2 FQNEAQ. This chain's CDR3 is CASSLVTSGSGTDTQYF. In nucleotides, the CDR3 is TGTGCCAGCAGCTTAGTGACTAGCGGGAGTGGCACAGATACGCAGTATTTT.

The chain couples TRBV5-1 to TRBJ1-1; weak D call: TRBD1 (5 bases). This CDR3 is 16 amino acids long. Germline V gives CDR1 SGHRS, CDR2 YFSETQ. Trimming stripped 4 bases from V and 2 bases from J, with 18 bases between. The CDR3 nucleotides are TGCGCCAGCAGCGTAGACGGACAACAGCCTAACACTGAAGCTTTCTTT. It specifies CASSVDGQQPNTEAFF.

This rearrangement joins TRBV6-5 to TRBJ2-7; maybe TRBD1 (5 bases). CDR1 MNHEY and CDR2 SVGAGI come from the germline V gene. The CDR3 runs to 11 residues. Trimming took 10 bases from V and 1 from J, leaving 8 bases between them. The CDR3, as DNA: TGTGCCACCAGGGATTCCTACGAGCAGTACTTC. It codes for CATRDSYEQYF.

The chain carries TRBV5-4 and TRBJ1-4; D may be TRBD1 (6 bases). The CDR3 extends over 13 amino acids. Germline V lookup: CDR1 SGHNT, CDR2 YYREEE (reference sequence). The V gene lost 1 base and the J gene lost 7 bases, with 8 bases spanning the gap. The CDR3 spells CASSLKDSEKLFF. DNA for the CDR3: TGTGCCAGCAGCTTGAAGGACAGTGAAAAACTGTTTTTT. Using reference TRBV5-4 and TRBJ1-4 for the parts outside the CDR3, the full variable domain is ETGVTQSPTHLIKTRGQQVTLRCSSQSGHNTVSWYQQALGQGPQFIFQYYREEENGRGNFPPRFSGLQFPNYSSELNVNALELDDSALYLCASSLKDSEKLFFGSGTQLSVL.

The chain uses TRBV28 and TRBJ1-4; TRBD1 might be the D (6 bases). V was pared by 6 bases and J by 4 bases, with 24 bases between. The CDR3 has 18 residues. The germline CDR1 and CDR2 sequences are MDHEN and SYDVKM. The CDR3 DNA reads TGTGCCAGCAGCCCCGGAGGCGTGGGGGCTAATTTTAATGAAAAACTGTTTTTT. Protein product: CASSPGGVGANFNEKLFF.

There are a few counts of this clone. This rearrangement joins TRBV5-1 to TRBJ2-5, with D possibly being TRBD1 (6 bases). V was clipped by 1 base and J by 1 base, with 8 bases between them. Germline V gives CDR1 SGHRS, CDR2 YFSETQ. This CDR3 contains 14 residues. The CDR3 region has the DNA TGCGCCAGCAGCTTGCAAGGGGGCCAAGAGACCCAGTACTTC. It specifies CASSLQGGQETQYF.

This chain links TRBV13 with TRBJ2-1, with TRBD2 as a possible D gene (5 bases). Germline-derived CDR1 and CDR2 are PRHDT and FYEKMQ (reference sequence). V shed 5 bases and J shed 2 bases, with 13 bases lying between them. The CDR3 is 15 amino acids. For the CDR3, the DNA is TGTGCCAGCAGCCTTGGGCCGGAGGCCTACAATGAGCAGTTCTTC. Protein: CASSLGPEAYNEQFF.

CDR3 residues: CASSEGAGVETQYF. The CDR3 nucleotides read TGTGCCAGCAGTGAAGGGGCCGGGGTGGAGACCCAGTACTTC. The rearrangement uses TRBV6-1 and TRBJ2-5, with D possibly matching TRBD2 (5 bases). Germline assignment: CDR1 MNHNS and CDR2 SASEGT. The CDR3 has 14 residues. Deletions cut 1 base from V and 5 bases from J, with 11 bases between.

V usage is TRBV11-2 and J usage is TRBJ2-5; tentatively, D is TRBD2 (5 bases). TRBJ2-7 matches the DNA end more closely, so the J call is doubtful. Germline CDR1 and CDR2: SGHAT and FQNNGV. The CDR3 spans 15 residues. The CDR3 bases are TGTGCCAGCAGCTTAGGTAGCGCGAGCTCCTACGAGCAGTACTTC. Translating it yields CASSLGSASSYEQYF.

The chain joins TRBV6-5 to TRBJ1-6; no clear D gene. V shed 5 bases and J shed 0 bases, with 8 bases lying between them. Germline CDR1 MNHEY, CDR2 SVGAGI. This CDR3 has 15 residues. CDR3 nucleotides: TGTGCCAGCAGTCGAAAGAGCTCCTATAATTCACCCCTCCACTTT. Translated, it gives CASSRKSSYNSPLHF.

V and J are TRBV25-1 and TRBJ2-3; D is perhaps TRBD1 or TRBD2 (5 bases each). CDR1 is MGHDK and CDR2 is SYGVNS in the germline V gene. V was clipped by 5 bases and J by 2 bases, with 8 bases between them. The CDR3 is made up of 13 amino acids. CDR3 bases: TGTGCCAGCAGTACCGGGGCCACAGATACGCAGTATTTT. It encodes CASSTGATDTQYF.

The rearrangement uses TRBV5-1 and TRBJ1-1, with unresolved D. The CDR3 has 14 residues. Trimming shortened V by 0 bases and J by 3 bases, and 9 bases separated the two germline ends. Germline V CDR1 and CDR2: SGHRS, YFSETQ. In DNA, the CDR3 is TGCGCCAGCAGCTTGGACCCGGGTGACACTGAAGCTTTCTTT. Amino acid sequence: CASSLDPGDTEAFF.

This chain connects TRBV30 to TRBJ1-1; the D gene is possibly TRBD1 (5 bases). Germline lookup yields CDR1 GTSNPN and CDR2 SVGIG (reference sequence). Trimming pared 4 bases from V and 8 bases from J, leaving 14 bases between. This CDR3 is built from 12 residues. The CDR3 bases are TGTGCCTGGACCTCCCAGGGTAGGGAAGCTTTCTTT. It specifies CAWTSQGREAFF.

The V call is TRBV5-4, the J call TRBJ1-6; D gene ambiguous. Germline V gives CDR1 SGHNT, CDR2 YYREEE (reference sequence). Trimming removed 4 bases from V and 0 bases from J, with 14 bases in between. There are 17 residues in the CDR3. The CDR3 nucleotides read TGTGCCAGCAGCCCCGGCAGCAGCGGCTCCTATAATTCACCCCTCCACTTT. Protein product: CASSPGSSGSYNSPLHF. Looking up the rest from reference TRBV5-4 and TRBJ1-6 gives the full variable domain: ETGVTQSPTHLIKTRGQQVTLRCSSQSGHNTVSWYQQALGQGPQFIFQYYREEENGRGNFPPRFSGLQFPNYSSELNVNALELDDSALYLCASSPGSSGSYNSPLHFGNGTRLTVT.

The chain links TRBV11-3 to TRBJ2-1; 7 bases are shared with TRBD2. The germline CDR1 and CDR2 sequences are SGHNT and YENEEA. V lost 1 base and J lost 0; bases outside the gene matches: 9. The CDR3 sequence is 18 residues long. The CDR3 loop reads CASSLGRIAGGSYNEQFF. CDR3 DNA: TGTGCCAGCAGCTTAGGTCGAATAGCGGGTGGCTCCTACAATGAGCAGTTCTTC.

The CDR3 coding sequence is TGTGCCAGCCGGACAGGGTGGGGTTCAGCTAATGAAAAACTGTTTTTT. This sequence encodes CASRTGWGSANEKLFF. The chain employs TRBV2 and TRBJ1-4; TRBD1 agrees at 8 bases. The CDR3 is 16 residues long. Germline trimming cut 8 bases from V and 3 bases from J; bases unmatched to any gene: 11. The germline V gene has CDR1 SNHLY and CDR2 FYNNEI.

The chain uses TRBV6-6 and TRBJ1-5; D is undetermined. The CDR3 totals 15 residues. The V and J ends lost 0 bases and 3 bases respectively, with 9 bases between them. Germline V gene lookup returns CDR1 MNHNY and CDR2 SVGAGI (reference sequence). For the CDR3, the DNA is TGTGCCAGCAGTTACTCGGGGATATCCAATCAGCCCCAGCATTTT. Amino acids: CASSYSGISNQPQHF.

J is TRBJ2-1 and V is TRBV2; D gene unclear. Germline CDR1 SNHLY, CDR2 FYNNEI. The CDR3 has 12 residues. Deletions cut 6 bases from V and 9 bases from J, with 12 bases between. CDR3 bases: TGTGCCAGCAGCTTACTGGCGGCTGAGCAGTTCTTC. Translated: CASSLLAAEQFF.

The chain recombines TRBV27 with TRBJ2-1, with D perhaps TRBD1 (6 bases). This CDR3 is 16 amino acids long. CDR1 MNHEY and CDR2 SMNVEV come from the germline V gene (reference sequence). Trimming stripped 4 bases from V and 6 bases from J, with 19 bases between. CDR3 amino acids: CASSYLGGVGFNEQFF. The CDR3 DNA reads as TGTGCCAGCAGTTACTTAGGGGGAGTGGGATTCAATGAGCAGTTCTTC.

This chain connects TRBV21-1 to TRBJ2-3; the table's D call, TRBD1, has no DNA check behind it. TRBV21-1 is termed a pseudogene. CDR3 length: 16 amino acids. The CDR3 DNA reads as TGTGCCAGCAGCACCAGACAGGGACTTAGCACAGATACGCAGTATTTT. As protein: CASSTRQGLSTDTQYF.

The chain employs TRBV7-9 and TRBJ2-3, with D possibly being TRBD1 (6 bases). Germline CDR1 reads SEHNR; CDR2 reads FQNEAQ (reference sequence). CDR3 length: 11 residues. The germline V and J ends were trimmed by 11 bases and 4 bases, with 10 bases remaining between them. The CDR3 region is CAGQTSDTQYF. CDR3 DNA sequence: TGTGCCGGACAGACCTCAGATACGCAGTATTTT.

V is TRBV5-1 and J is TRBJ2-5, with D tentatively TRBD2 (6 bases). The CDR3 covers 14 residues. V lost 4 bases, J lost 4 bases, and 14 bases lay in between. CDR1 SGHRS and CDR2 YFSETQ come from the germline V gene. CDR3 sequence: CASSPWDSSETQYF. CDR3 sequence (DNA): TGCGCCAGCAGCCCCTGGGACTCCTCAGAGACCCAGTACTTC. Full variable domain (outside the CDR3, taken from reference TRBV5-1 and TRBJ2-5): KAGVTQTPRYLIKTRGQQVTLSCSPISGHRSVSWYQQTPGQGLQFLFEYFSETQRNKGNFPGRFSGRQFSNSRSEMNVSTLELGDSALYLCASSPWDSSETQYFGPGTRLLVL.